The source of this T cell receptor beta chain is a study of graft-versus-host responses after intestinal transplantation. Overall study: Those transplanted obtained multivisceral, liver-intestinal, or isolated intestinal grafts. All of the recipients had induction that used anti-thymocyte globulin, then tacrolimus and steroids for two to three years. The study, taken as a whole, reports: In recipient marrow, GvH clones were found, and some appeared first in ileum or blood. Allograft clonal ratios (graft-versus-host to host-versus-graft) were high in patients who had graft-donor T cell macrochimerism.

To note about this clone: Its antigen is still unknown.

TCRdb's table, derived via immunoSEQ multiplex PCR, lists solely in-frame clones and lacks some. The sample records 90,000 to 95,000 clones, more than 85% being singletons. This CDR3 is built from 14 residues. Germline CDR1 MRHNA, CDR2 SNTAGT. V trimming: 2 bases; J trimming: 6 bases; junction bases outside the gene matches: 2. The receptor's source is a human donor who received an intestinal transplant. J is TRBJ2-1 and V is TRBV6-4, with TRBD2 matching 9 bases. Sequences were derived from unstimulated CD8+ T cells sorted from spleen or lymph node cells, sampled before intestinal transplant. In DNA form, the CDR3 reads TGTGCCAGCAGTGACGCGGGGGGGGGCAATGAGCAGTTCTTC. Protein product: CASSDAGGGNEQFF.